Listed below are T cell receptor beta chains from one sample, sequenced in a study of T cell repertoires in cytomegalovirus infection. Their antigens are not known. TCRdb independently ran MiXCR on the reads; one entry per CDR3 protein. The sample contains roughly 160,000 distinct CDR3 sequences, about 20% of which appear only once. Sample: CD8+ T cells from cultured PBMCs, taken from culture after CMV antigen stimulation. The receptor source for this set is a human donor in good health (CMV status not recorded). Some clones in this sample may be carry-over from other donors' samples. The CDR3 runs from the conserved cysteine through the conserved F or W. D genes are given only for firm matches. Clone size is given for some rows only: seen once, a few or many times, or a class if the clone is expanded.

V gene	D gene	CDR3 length	clone size	J gene	CDR3 protein	CDR3 DNA
TRBV7-8	-	15	many	TRBJ1-5	CASSIRTGSNQPQHF	TGTGCCAGCAGCATCAGAACAGGGAGCAATCAGCCCCAGCATTTT
TRBV7-7	-	13	-	TRBJ2-7	CASSLIRDHEQYF	TGTGCTAGCAGCTTAATCAGGGACCACGAGCAGTACTTC
TRBV6-2/TRBV6-3	-	13	-	TRBJ1-2	CASSYHERDGYTF	TGTGCCAGCAGTTACCACGAACGGGATGGCTACACCTTC
TRBV7-2	TRBD1	16	-	TRBJ2-7	CASSLPRDRGSYEQYF	TGTGCCAGCAGCTTACCCCGGGACAGGGGATCCTACGAGCAGTACTTC
TRBV15	TRBD1	14	few	TRBJ1-6	CATSRGQGYSPLHF	TGTGCCACCAGCAGAGGACAGGGATACTCACCCCTCCACTTT
TRBV25-1	-	13	-	TRBJ1-1	CASRDFVNTEAFF	TGTGCCAGCAGGGATTTCGTGAACACTGAAGCTTTCTTT
TRBV7-8	TRBD1	15	few	TRBJ1-5	CASSLYGTGGQPQHF	TGTGCCAGCAGCTTATACGGGACAGGGGGACAGCCCCAGCATTTT
TRBV29-1	TRBD2	14	once	TRBJ2-3	CSVASAGVTDTQYF	TGCAGCGTTGCCTCCGCGGGGGTCACAGATACGCAGTATTTT
TRBV6-2/TRBV6-3	TRBD1	15	-	TRBJ2-7	CASSYSGQASYEQYF	TGTGCCAGCAGTTACAGCGGACAGGCCTCCTACGAGCAGTACTTC
TRBV7-9	-	15	-	TRBJ1-4	CASSLGTASNEKLFF	TGTGCCAGCAGCTTAGGGACAGCCTCTAATGAAAAACTGTTTTTT
TRBV4-1	TRBD1	15	-	TRBJ1-6	CASSRDRGPNSPLHF	TGCGCCAGCAGCCGGGACAGGGGGCCTAATTCACCCCTCCACTTT
TRBV4-3	-	15	-	TRBJ1-5	CASSQDSGFNQPQHF	TGCGCCAGCAGCCAAGACAGCGGGTTCAATCAGCCCCAGCATTTT
TRBV5-5	-	14	-	TRBJ1-1	CASSLETMGTEAFF	TGTGCCAGCAGCTTGGAGACCATGGGGACTGAAGCTTTCTTT
TRBV4-3	TRBD1	17	-	TRBJ1-2	CASSQTSSGTVSDGYTF	TGCGCCAGCAGCCAAACATCCTCCGGGACAGTCAGCGATGGCTACACCTTC
TRBV6-6	-	15	-	TRBJ2-7	CASSDYSHLSYEQYF	TGTGCCAGCAGTGACTACAGCCACCTTTCCTACGAGCAGTACTTC
TRBV6-1	-	13	-	TRBJ2-7	CASSERRSNEQYF	TGTGCCAGCAGTGAACGTAGATCGAACGAGCAGTACTTC
TRBV6-6	-	13	few	TRBJ1-1	CASSEIQGWDAFF	TGTGCCAGCAGTGAGATACAGGGATGGGACGCTTTCTTT
TRBV5-6	TRBD1	12	-	TRBJ1-2	CASSTGTGSYTF	TGTGCCAGCAGTACTGGGACAGGAAGCTACACCTTC
TRBV7-2	-	16	few	TRBJ2-7	CASSQYGGGSSYEQYF	TGTGCCAGCAGCCAGTACGGAGGCGGCAGCTCCTACGAGCAGTACTTC
TRBV7-3	TRBD1	18	-	TRBJ1-1	CASSPRRGQGRLNTEAFF	TGTGCCAGCAGCCCGCGGCGGGGACAGGGTCGATTGAACACTGAAGCTTTCTTT
TRBV2	-	12	-	TRBJ2-1	CAMLGPHGEQFF	TGTGCTATGCTTGGCCCCCATGGTGAGCAGTTCTTC
TRBV7-9	-	15	few	TRBJ1-4	CASSPGTLNLEKLFF	TGTGCCAGCAGCCCAGGGACCTTAAACCTTGAAAAACTGTTTTTT
TRBV4-3	-	14	few	TRBJ1-1	CASSQAPANTEAFF	TGCGCCAGCAGCCAAGCGCCGGCGAACACTGAAGCTTTCTTT
TRBV10-3	-	16	-	TRBJ1-2	CAIRAPGQPSLGGYTF	TGTGCCATCAGAGCTCCGGGACAACCTTCCCTCGGGGGCTACACCTTC
TRBV7-9	TRBD1	15	many	TRBJ2-7	CASSEQTGRTSEQYF	TGTGCCAGCAGCGAACAGACAGGGCGGACCTCCGAGCAGTACTTC
TRBV6-2/TRBV6-3	-	13	-	TRBJ1-2	CASPTDLLYGYTF	TGTGCCAGCCCAACGGACCTACTCTATGGCTACACCTTC
TRBV7-9	-	13	few	TRBJ2-7	CASSPKSSYEQYF	TGTGCCAGCAGCCCTAAAAGCTCCTACGAGCAGTACTTC
TRBV7-9	-	13	-	TRBJ2-5	CASSSRAQETQYF	TGTGCCAGCAGCAGCAGGGCCCAAGAGACCCAGTACTTC
TRBV4-3	-	13	few	TRBJ1-5	CASSQEWSSPQHF	TGCGCCAGCAGCCAAGAGTGGAGCTCCCCCCAGCATTTT
TRBV4-1	-	13	-	TRBJ2-7	CASRPRLGYEQYF	TGCGCCAGCAGGCCAAGACTCGGCTACGAGCAGTACTTC
TRBV7-2	-	17	-	TRBJ2-6	CASFSTGFPWGANVLTF	TGTGCCAGCTTTTCGACAGGATTCCCTTGGGGGGCCAACGTCCTGACTTTC
TRBV7-2	-	18	few	TRBJ1-5	CASSLVDPGRYSNQPQHF	TGTGCCAGCAGCTTAGTAGACCCGGGACGGTATAGCAATCAGCCCCAGCATTTT
TRBV12-3/TRBV12-4	TRBD1	15	-	TRBJ2-5	CASSSTRDRQETQYF	TGTGCCAGCAGTTCCACACGGGACAGACAAGAGACCCAGTACTTC
TRBV28	TRBD2	13	-	TRBJ2-3	CASRPGGGDTQYF	TGTGCCAGCAGACCCGGGGGGGGAGATACGCAGTATTTT
TRBV7-9	TRBD1	13	few	TRBJ1-2	CASSLTGAYGYTF	TGTGCCAGCAGCTTAACAGGGGCCTATGGCTACACCTTC
TRBV12-3/TRBV12-4	-	14	-	TRBJ2-1	CASNLVGGYNEQFF	TGTGCCAGCAACCTGGTGGGGGGTTACAATGAGCAGTTCTTC
TRBV4-1	-	15	few	TRBJ2-7	CASSQALGFSYEQYF	TGCGCCAGCAGCCAAGCGCTAGGGTTTTCCTACGAGCAGTACTTC
TRBV5-1	-	17	once	TRBJ2-1	CASSSYTTGTLYNEQFF	TGCGCCAGCAGCTCATATACAACAGGGACCCTATACAATGAGCAGTTCTTC
TRBV7-2	-	13	-	TRBJ1-5	CASSSHREQPQHF	TGTGCCAGCAGCTCTCACAGGGAACAGCCCCAGCATTTT
TRBV7-6	-	15	few	TRBJ2-1	CASSLVQDNYDEQFF	TGTGCCAGCAGCTTAGTCCAGGATAACTACGATGAGCAGTTCTTC
TRBV7-9	TRBD2	16	-	TRBJ2-3	CASSSGLAGGADTQYF	TGTGCCAGCAGCTCCGGACTAGCGGGGGGTGCAGATACGCAGTATTTT
TRBV12-3/TRBV12-4	-	14	-	TRBJ2-7	CASSSLGLSYEQYF	TGTGCCAGCAGCTCCTTGGGACTGTCCTACGAGCAGTACTTC
TRBV7-8	-	14	-	TRBJ1-1	CASSSEGGNTEAFF	TGTGCCAGCAGCTCGGAAGGGGGGAACACTGAAGCTTTCTTT
TRBV7-2	-	15	few	TRBJ1-1	CASSLAGRRDTEAFF	TGTGCCAGCAGCCTCGCCGGCCGTCGGGACACTGAAGCTTTCTTT
TRBV5-1	-	14	-	TRBJ2-1	CASSPTVSYNEQFF	TGCGCCAGCAGCCCGACAGTCTCCTACAATGAGCAGTTCTTC
TRBV19	TRBD2	14	-	TRBJ2-1	CASSPSGGSNEQFF	TGTGCCAGTAGTCCTAGCGGGGGATCTAATGAGCAGTTCTTC
TRBV7-9	TRBD1	16	-	TRBJ2-7	CASSKPPGQGAYEQYF	TGTGCCAGCAGCAAACCTCCGGGACAGGGGGCCTACGAGCAGTACTTC
TRBV4-2	TRBD1	14	few	TRBJ1-1	CASSQDWDRVEAFF	TGTGCCAGCAGCCAAGACTGGGACAGGGTTGAAGCTTTCTTT
TRBV6-2/TRBV6-3	TRBD2	18	-	TRBJ2-7	CASNYAGLAGGHSYEQYF	TGTGCCAGTAACTACGCGGGACTAGCGGGGGGACACTCCTACGAGCAGTACTTC
TRBV29-1	TRBD2	16	-	TRBJ2-7	CSVVIGEGPLSYEQYF	TGCAGCGTTGTAATAGGGGAGGGACCCTTGTCCTACGAGCAGTACTTC
TRBV7-3	-	15	few	TRBJ2-7	CASSSSGSGSYEQYF	TGTGCCAGCAGCTCCTCCGGGTCCGGATCCTACGAGCAGTACTTC
TRBV27	-	13	few	TRBJ1-5	CASSPTAAQPQHF	TGTGCCAGCAGTCCGACAGCCGCTCAGCCCCAGCATTTT
TRBV7-6	-	16	few	TRBJ2-1	CASSSYRLSSYNEQFF	TGTGCCAGCAGCTCGTACAGGCTTAGCTCCTACAATGAGCAGTTCTTC
TRBV11-3	TRBD2	15	few	TRBJ2-1	CASSSTGTRRLEQFF	TGTGCCAGCAGCTCAACCGGGACTAGGAGGTTAGAGCAGTTCTTC
TRBV7-6	-	13	-	TRBJ2-3	CASSFGSTDTQYF	TGTGCCAGCAGCTTTGGTAGCACAGATACGCAGTATTTT
TRBV7-9	-	12	few	TRBJ2-5	CASSLARVSQYF	TGTGCCAGCAGCTTAGCAAGGGTCTCCCAGTACTTC
TRBV15	TRBD1	15	-	TRBJ2-3	CATSGGTGGTDTQYF	TGTGCCACCAGCGGGGGAACAGGGGGCACAGATACGCAGTATTTT
TRBV12-3/TRBV12-4	-	15	-	TRBJ1-5	CASSLSDGSNQPQHF	TGTGCCAGCAGTTTATCGGACGGATCCAATCAGCCCCAGCATTTT